This T cell receptor beta chain was captured by sequencing in a study of blood T cell repertoires in COVID-19 (dated by TCRdb to 2020 to 2022). About the study as a whole: Samples from collaborators originated in the United States, Italy and Spain and spanned both the acute and convalescent phases of COVID-19. HLA class I and class II types, where available, came from metadata supplied by the sample provider rather than from assay-based typing. The repertoires were made available in a free public database intended to serve as a resource for research on the immune response to SARS-CoV-2. The prospective study material was composed of cDNA or gDNA derived from T cells, B-cell-depleted T cells, or PBMCs. Nearly every sample came with metadata listing a de-identified subject ID, COVID-19 status, age in years and sex. Deeply sampled blood TCRbeta repertoires from subjects exposed to, actively infected with, or recovered from COVID-19 were included in the dataset. Samples came from the ongoing ImmuneRACE study (first 160 participants) plus 1,254 subjects from 6 global collaborators.

Participants in the prospective study were aged about 18 to 95 years, lived in about two dozen United States geographic areas, and enrolled through a virtual design. In the prospective study, cohorts were assigned on the basis of participant-reported clinical history obtained from a screening survey and a study questionnaire. Exposed participants had been in contact, within 2 weeks of entering the study, with a person who had a PCR-confirmed or clinician-diagnosed case of COVID-19. In the prospective study, whole blood, serum and a nasopharyngeal or oropharyngeal swab were collected from each participant by mobile phlebotomists. Additional blood draws and questionnaires over an approximately two-month period could optionally be provided by prospective study participants. Before DNA extraction, prospective study blood samples were shipped either frozen or at room temperature. General study outcomes and caveats: The amount of clinical and demographic metadata varied by source and participant and was provided uncurated.

There are 13 amino acids in the CDR3, from cysteine to phenylalanine inclusive. Just the 39-base CDR3 DNA is kept, in frame starting at base 1. Trimming costs V 5 bases and J 4 bases, and their ends lie 9 bases apart. The immunoSEQ Assay, a bias-controlled multiplex PCR, was used to amplify TCRbeta CDR3 regions from genomic DNA. The authors' analysis ran thus. The number of nucleated cells in each sample was estimated from the amplification of reference gene primers within the assay. To quantify the absolute abundance of each unique TCRbeta CDR3 rearrangement, sequence reads were collapsed and filtered. For each sample, productive Simpson clonality was calculated as the square root of Simpson's diversity index across productive rearrangements. TCRdb carries this immuneACCESS record with in-frame sequences only. Its versions omit some clonotypes, under half of them owing to an unresolved V gene in the studies checked, with the rest unexplained. Clone size and V and J calls were adopted from that table, with D and trimming inferred from the DNA. Present in this sample are 140,000 to 150,000 clones, over 80% of which were seen just once. The ten largest clones add up to 5.8% of the sample.

Notes on this clone: Its antigen is unknown. Base quality data are lacking; no much larger clone is found one base away.

The sample was PBMCs or T cells enriched from blood (not recorded which). The sequence was collected from a woman aged 45-59 years who had been exposed to COVID-19. The chain was built from TRBV12-3 or TRBV12-4 and TRBJ1-5; the D gene is perhaps TRBD1, on 5 matching bases. The CDR3 sequence is CASSTTANQPQHF. The DNA reads as follows: TGTGCCAGCAGTACGACAGCTAATCAGCCCCAGCATTTT.